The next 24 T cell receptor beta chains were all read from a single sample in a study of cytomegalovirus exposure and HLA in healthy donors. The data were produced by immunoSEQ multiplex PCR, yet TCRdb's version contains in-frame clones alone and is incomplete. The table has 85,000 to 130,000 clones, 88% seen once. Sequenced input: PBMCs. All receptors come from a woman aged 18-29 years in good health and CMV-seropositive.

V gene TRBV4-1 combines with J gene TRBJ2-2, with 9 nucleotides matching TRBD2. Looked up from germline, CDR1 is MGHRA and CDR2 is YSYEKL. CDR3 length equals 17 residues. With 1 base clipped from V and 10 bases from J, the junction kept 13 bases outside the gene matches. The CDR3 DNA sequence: TGCGCCAGCAGCCAAGGTCGTGCTAGCGGGGTCTCCGCGGAGCTGTTTTTT. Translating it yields CASSQGRASGVSAELFF.

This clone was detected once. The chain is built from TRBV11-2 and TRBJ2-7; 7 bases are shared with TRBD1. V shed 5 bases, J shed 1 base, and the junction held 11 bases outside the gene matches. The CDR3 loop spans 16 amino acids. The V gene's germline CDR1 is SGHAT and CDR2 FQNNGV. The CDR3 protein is CASSQDRGGGSYEQYV. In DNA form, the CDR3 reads TGTGCCAGCAGCCAAGACCGAGGGGGCGGGTCCTACGAGCAGTACGTC.

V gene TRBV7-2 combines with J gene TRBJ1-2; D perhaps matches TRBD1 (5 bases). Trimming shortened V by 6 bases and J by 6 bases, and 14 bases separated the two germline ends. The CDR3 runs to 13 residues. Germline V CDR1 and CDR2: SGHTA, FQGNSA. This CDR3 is CASSSGTFHGYTF. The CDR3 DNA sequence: TGTGCCAGCAGTTCCGGGACTTTCCATGGCTACACCTTC.

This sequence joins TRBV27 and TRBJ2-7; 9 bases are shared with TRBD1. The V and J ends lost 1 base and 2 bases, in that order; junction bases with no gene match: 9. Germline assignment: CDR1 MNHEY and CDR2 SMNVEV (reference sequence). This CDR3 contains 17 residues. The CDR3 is CASSLFGVGQGTYEQYF. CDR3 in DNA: TGTGCCAGCAGTTTATTCGGCGTCGGACAGGGGACCTACGAGCAGTACTTC.

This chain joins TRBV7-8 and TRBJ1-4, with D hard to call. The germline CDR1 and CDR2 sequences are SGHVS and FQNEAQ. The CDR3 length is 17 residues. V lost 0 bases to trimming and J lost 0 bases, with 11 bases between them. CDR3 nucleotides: TGTGCCAGCAGCTTAGCGCTTCGGTTTGCAACTAATGAAAAACTGTTTTTT. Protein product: CASSLALRFATNEKLFF.

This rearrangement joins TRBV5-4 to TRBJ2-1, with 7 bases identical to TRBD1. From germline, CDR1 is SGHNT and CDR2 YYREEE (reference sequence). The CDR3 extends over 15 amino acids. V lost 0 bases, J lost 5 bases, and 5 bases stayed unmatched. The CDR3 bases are TGTGCCAGCAGCTTGGGACAGGGTTTCGACAATGAGCAGTTCTTC. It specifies CASSLGQGFDNEQFF.

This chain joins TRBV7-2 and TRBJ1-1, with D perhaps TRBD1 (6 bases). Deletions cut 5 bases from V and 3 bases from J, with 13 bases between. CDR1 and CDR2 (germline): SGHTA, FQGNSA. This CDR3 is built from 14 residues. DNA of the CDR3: TGTGCCAGCAGCCCTGGGGGCGCCTACACTGAAGCTTTCTTT. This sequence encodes CASSPGGAYTEAFF.

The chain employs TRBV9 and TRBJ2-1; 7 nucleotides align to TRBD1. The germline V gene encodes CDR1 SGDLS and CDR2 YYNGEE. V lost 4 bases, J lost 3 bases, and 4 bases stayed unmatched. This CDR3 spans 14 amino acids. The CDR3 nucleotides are TGTGCCAGCAGCCCCTGGGACAGCTACAATGAGCAGTTCTTC. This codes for CASSPWDSYNEQFF.

CDR3 DNA sequence: TGTGCCAGCAGCCCCGAGTCGGGGGGAATTTACAATGAGCAGTTCTTC. As protein: CASSPESGGIYNEQFF. The chain recombines TRBV28 with TRBJ2-1, with 7 bases that match TRBD2. V lost 6 bases, J lost 4 bases, and 12 bases stayed unmatched. The CDR3 extends over 16 amino acids. CDR1 MDHEN and CDR2 SYDVKM come from the germline V gene.

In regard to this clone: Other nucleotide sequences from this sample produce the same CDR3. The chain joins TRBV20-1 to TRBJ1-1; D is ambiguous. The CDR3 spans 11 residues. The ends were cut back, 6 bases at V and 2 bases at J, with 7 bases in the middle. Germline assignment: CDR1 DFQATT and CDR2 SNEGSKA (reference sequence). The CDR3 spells CSAILNTEAFF. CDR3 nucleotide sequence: TGCAGTGCAATCCTAAACACTGAAGCTTTCTTT.

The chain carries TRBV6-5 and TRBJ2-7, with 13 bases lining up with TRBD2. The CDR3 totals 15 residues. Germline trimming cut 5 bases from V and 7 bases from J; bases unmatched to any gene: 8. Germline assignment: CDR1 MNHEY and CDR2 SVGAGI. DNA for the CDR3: TGTGCCAGCAGTAAACTAGCGGGGGGGCCTGAGGAGCAGTACGTC. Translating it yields CASSKLAGGPEEQYV.

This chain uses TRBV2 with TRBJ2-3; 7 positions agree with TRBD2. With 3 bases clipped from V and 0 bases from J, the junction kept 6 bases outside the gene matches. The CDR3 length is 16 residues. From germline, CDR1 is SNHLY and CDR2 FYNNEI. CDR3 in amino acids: CASSDKRGPSTDTQYF. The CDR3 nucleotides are TGTGCCAGCAGTGATAAGCGGGGCCCTAGCACAGATACGCAGTATTTT.

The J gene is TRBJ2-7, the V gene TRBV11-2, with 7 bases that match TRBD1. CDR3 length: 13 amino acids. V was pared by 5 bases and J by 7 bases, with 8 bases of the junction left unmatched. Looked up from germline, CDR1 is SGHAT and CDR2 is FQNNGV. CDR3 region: CASSQTGKGEQYV. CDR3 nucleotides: TGTGCCAGCAGCCAGACAGGGAAAGGGGAGCAGTACGTC.

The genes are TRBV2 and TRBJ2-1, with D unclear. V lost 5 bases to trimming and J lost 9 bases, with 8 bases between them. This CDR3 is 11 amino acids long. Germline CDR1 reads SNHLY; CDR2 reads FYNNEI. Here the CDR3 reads CASSRTVEQFF. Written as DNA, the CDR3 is TGTGCCAGCAGTCGAACGGTTGAGCAGTTCTTC.

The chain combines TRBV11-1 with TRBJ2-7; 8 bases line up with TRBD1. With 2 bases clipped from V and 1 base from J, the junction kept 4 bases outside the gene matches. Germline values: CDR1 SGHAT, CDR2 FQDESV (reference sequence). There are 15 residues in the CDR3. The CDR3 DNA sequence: TGTGCCAGCAGCTTATCCCAGGGGGCTTCCTACGAGCAGTACTTC. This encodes CASSLSQGASYEQYF.

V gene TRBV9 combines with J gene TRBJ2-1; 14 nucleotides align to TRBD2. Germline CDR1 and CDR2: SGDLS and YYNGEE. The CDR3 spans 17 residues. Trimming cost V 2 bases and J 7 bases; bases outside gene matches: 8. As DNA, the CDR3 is TGTGCCAGCAGCGTTCCACTGACTAGCGGGGGGGCTAATGAGCAGTTCTTC. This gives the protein CASSVPLTSGGANEQFF.

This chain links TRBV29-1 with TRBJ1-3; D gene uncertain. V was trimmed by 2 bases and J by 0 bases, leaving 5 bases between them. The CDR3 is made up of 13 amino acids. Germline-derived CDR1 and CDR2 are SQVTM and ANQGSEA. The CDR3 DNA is TGCAGCGTTGAATCACTCTCTGGAAACACCATATATTTT. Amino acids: CSVESLSGNTIYF.

The CDR3 DNA reads as TGTGCCAGCAGTTTAGCGGACACGTCCTACGAGCAGTACTTC. Residues: CASSLADTSYEQYF. The chain joins TRBV28 to TRBJ2-7; D is possibly TRBD1 (5 bases). The CDR3 length is 14 residues. V lost 2 bases and J lost 1, with 9 bases in between. Germline V gene lookup returns CDR1 MDHEN and CDR2 SYDVKM.

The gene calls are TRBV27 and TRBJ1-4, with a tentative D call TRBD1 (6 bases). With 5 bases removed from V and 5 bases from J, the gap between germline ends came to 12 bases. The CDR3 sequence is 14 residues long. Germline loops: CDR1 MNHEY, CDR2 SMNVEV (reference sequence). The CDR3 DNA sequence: TGTGCCAGCAGTCCCTACAGGGAAAATGAAAAACTGTTTTTT. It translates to CASSPYRENEKLFF.

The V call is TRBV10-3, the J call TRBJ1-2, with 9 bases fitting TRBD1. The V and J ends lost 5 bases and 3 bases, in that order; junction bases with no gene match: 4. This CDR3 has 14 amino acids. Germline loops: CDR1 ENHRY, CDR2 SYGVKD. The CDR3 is CAISRQGGDYGYTF. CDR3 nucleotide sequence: TGTGCCATCAGTAGACAGGGGGGGGACTATGGCTACACCTTC.

Written as DNA, the CDR3 is TGTGCCACCTCCTTGGGGCTGGCCTACGAGCAGTACTTC. This encodes CATSLGLAYEQYF. The rearrangement joins TRBV28 to TRBJ2-7; D may be TRBD1 (5 bases). This CDR3 is 13 amino acids long. Trimming took 10 bases from V and 2 from J, leaving 15 bases between them. Germline V CDR1 and CDR2: MDHEN, SYDVKM. Full variable domain (remainder filled in from reference TRBV28 and TRBJ2-7): DVKVTQSSRYLVKRTGEKVFLECVQDMDHENMFWYRQDPGLGLRLIYFSYDVKMKEKGDIPEGYSVSREKKERFSLILESASTNQTSMYLCATSLGLAYEQYFGPGTRLTVT.

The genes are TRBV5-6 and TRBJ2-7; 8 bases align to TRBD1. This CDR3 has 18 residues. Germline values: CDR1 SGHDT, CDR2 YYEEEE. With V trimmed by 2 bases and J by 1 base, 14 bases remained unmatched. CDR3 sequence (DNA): TGTGCCAGCAGCTTTACTAGTCTTGGACAGGGAGAATCCTACGAGCAGTACGTC. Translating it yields CASSFTSLGQGESYEQYV.

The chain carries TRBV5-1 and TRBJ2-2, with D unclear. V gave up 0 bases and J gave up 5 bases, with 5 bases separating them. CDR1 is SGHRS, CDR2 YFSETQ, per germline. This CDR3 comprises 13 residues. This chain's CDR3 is CASSLGATGELFF. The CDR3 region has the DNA TGCGCCAGCAGCTTGGGAGCGACCGGGGAGCTGTTTTTT. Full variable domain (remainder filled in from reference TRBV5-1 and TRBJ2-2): KAGVTQTPRYLIKTRGQQVTLSCSPISGHRSVSWYQQTPGQGLQFLFEYFSETQRNKGNFPGRFSGRQFSNSRSEMNVSTLELGDSALYLCASSLGATGELFFGEGSRLTVL.

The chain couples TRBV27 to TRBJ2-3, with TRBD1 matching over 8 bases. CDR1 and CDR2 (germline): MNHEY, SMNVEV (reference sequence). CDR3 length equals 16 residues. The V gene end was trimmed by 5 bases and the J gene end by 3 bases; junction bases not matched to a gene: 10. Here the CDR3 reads CASSDLRGRPTDTQYF. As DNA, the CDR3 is TGTGCCAGCAGTGACCTCAGGGGGCGCCCGACAGATACGCAGTATTTT.